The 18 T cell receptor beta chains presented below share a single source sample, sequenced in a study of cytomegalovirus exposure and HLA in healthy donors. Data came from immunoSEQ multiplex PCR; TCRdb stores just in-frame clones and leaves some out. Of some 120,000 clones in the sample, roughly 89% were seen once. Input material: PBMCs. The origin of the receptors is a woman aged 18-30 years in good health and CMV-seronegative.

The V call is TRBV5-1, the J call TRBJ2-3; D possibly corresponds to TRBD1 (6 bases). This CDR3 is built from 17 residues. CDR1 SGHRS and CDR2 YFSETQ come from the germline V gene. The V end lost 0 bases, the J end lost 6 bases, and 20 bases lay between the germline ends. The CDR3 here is CASSLAWGRMVVDTQYF. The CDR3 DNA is TGCGCCAGCAGCTTGGCCTGGGGGCGGATGGTCGTGGATACGCAGTATTTT.

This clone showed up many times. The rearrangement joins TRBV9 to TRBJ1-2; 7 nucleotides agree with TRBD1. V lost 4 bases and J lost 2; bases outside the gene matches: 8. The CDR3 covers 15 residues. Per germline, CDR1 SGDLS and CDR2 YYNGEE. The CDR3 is CASSPTGQTNYGYTF. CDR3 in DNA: TGTGCCAGCAGCCCGACGGGACAGACAAACTATGGCTACACCTTC.

In nucleotides, the CDR3 is TGCAGCGCAAGCCCAGGGGTGTGGGAGACCCAGTACTTC. Protein sequence: CSASPGVWETQYF. The J gene is TRBJ2-5, the V gene TRBV29-1; D perhaps matches TRBD1 (6 bases). Germline values: CDR1 SQVTM, CDR2 ANQGSEA. This CDR3 contains 13 residues. V was trimmed by 7 bases and J by 5 bases, leaving 17 bases between them.

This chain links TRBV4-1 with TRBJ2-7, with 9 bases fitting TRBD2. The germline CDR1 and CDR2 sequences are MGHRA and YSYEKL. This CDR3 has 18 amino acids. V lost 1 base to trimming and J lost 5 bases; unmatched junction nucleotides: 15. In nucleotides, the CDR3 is TGCGCCAGCAGCCAAGTAGAAAGTGCGGCGGGAGGGAAGAACGAGCAGTACTTC. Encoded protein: CASSQVESAAGGKNEQYF.

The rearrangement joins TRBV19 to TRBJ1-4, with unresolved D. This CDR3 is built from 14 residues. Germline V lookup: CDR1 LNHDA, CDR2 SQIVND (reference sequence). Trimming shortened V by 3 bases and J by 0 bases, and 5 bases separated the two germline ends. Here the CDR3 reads CASSISSTNEKLFF. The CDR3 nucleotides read TGTGCCAGTAGTATTTCCTCAACTAATGAAAAACTGTTTTTT.

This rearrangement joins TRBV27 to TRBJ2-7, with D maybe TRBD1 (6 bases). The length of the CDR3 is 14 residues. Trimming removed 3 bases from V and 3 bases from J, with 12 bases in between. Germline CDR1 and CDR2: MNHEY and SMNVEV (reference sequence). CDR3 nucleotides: TGTGCCAGCAGTTTCACAGGGAAGGGCTACGAGCAGTACTTC. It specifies CASSFTGKGYEQYF.

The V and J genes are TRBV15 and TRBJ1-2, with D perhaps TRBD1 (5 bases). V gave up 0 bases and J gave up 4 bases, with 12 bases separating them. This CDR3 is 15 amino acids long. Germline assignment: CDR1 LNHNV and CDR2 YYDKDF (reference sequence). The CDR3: CATSRDQGLTYGYTF. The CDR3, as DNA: TGTGCCACCAGCAGAGATCAGGGCTTGACCTATGGCTACACCTTC.

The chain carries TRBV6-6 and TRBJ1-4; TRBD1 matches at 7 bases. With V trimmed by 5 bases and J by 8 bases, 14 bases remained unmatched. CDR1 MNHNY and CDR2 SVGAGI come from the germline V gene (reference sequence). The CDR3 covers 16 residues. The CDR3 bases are TGTGCCAGCAGTACCTCCGACAGGGTGTTAGGGGAAAAACTGTTTTTT. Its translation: CASSTSDRVLGEKLFF.

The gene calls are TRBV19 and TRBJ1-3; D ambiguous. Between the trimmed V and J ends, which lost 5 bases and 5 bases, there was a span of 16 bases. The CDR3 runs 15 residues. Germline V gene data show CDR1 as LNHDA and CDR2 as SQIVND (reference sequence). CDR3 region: CASSAPVRQRNTIYF. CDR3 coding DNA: TGTGCCAGTAGTGCCCCTGTGAGGCAGCGAAACACCATATATTTT.

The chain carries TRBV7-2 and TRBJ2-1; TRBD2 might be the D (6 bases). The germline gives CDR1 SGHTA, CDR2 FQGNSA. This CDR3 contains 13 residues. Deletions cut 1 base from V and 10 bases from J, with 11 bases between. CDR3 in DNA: TGTGCCAGCAGCTTAGGGGCGGGGACGGAGCAGTTCTTC. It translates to CASSLGAGTEQFF.

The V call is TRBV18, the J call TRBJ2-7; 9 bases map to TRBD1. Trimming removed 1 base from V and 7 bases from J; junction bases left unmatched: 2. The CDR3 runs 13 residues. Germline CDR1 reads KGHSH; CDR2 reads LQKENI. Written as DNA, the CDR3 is TGTGCCAGCTCACCACGGGGACAGGGAGAGCAGTACTTC. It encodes CASSPRGQGEQYF. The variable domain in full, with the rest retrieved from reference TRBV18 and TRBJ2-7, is NAGVMQNPRHLVRRRGQEARLRCSPMKGHSHVYWYRQLPEEGLKFMVYLQKENIIDESGMPKERFSAEFPKEGPSILRIQQVVRGDSAAYFCASSPRGQGEQYFGPGTRLTVT.

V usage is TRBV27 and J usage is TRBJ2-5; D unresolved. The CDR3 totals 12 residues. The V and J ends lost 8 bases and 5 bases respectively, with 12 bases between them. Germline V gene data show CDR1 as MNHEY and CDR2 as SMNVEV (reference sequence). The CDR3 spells CASSRVGETQYF. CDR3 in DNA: TGTGCCAGCTCCCGGGTTGGGGAGACCCAGTACTTC.

CDR3 region: CASSSDGSYEQYF. In DNA, the CDR3 is TGTGCCAGCTCATCCGACGGGTCCTACGAGCAGTACTTC. The J gene is TRBJ2-7, the V gene TRBV18, with no clear D. This CDR3 has 13 amino acids. Germline CDR1 and CDR2: KGHSH and LQKENI. Trimming cost V 5 bases and J 1 base, with 9 bases left between them.

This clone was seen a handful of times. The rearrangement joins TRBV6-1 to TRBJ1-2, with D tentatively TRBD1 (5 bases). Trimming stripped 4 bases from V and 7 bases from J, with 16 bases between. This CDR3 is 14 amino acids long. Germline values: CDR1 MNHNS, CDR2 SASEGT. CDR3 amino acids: CASSVDYGTFGYTF. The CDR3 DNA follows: TGTGCCAGCAGTGTGGATTACGGGACTTTTGGCTACACCTTC.

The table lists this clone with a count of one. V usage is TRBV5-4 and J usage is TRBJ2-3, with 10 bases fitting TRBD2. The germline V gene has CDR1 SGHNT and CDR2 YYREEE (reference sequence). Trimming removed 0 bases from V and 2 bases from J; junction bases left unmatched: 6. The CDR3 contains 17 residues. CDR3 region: CASSLGGTSVTTDTQYF. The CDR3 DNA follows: TGTGCCAGCAGCTTGGGAGGGACTAGCGTAACCACAGATACGCAGTATTTT. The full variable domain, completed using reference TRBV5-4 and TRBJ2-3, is ETGVTQSPTHLIKTRGQQVTLRCSSQSGHNTVSWYQQALGQGPQFIFQYYREEENGRGNFPPRFSGLQFPNYSSELNVNALELDDSALYLCASSLGGTSVTTDTQYFGPGTRLTVL.

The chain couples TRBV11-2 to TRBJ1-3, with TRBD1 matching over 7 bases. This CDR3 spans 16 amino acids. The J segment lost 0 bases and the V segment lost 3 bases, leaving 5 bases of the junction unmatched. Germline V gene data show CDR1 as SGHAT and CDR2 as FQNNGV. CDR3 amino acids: CASSLIGGRSGNTIYF. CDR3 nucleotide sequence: TGTGCCAGCAGCTTGATAGGGGGCCGCTCTGGAAACACCATATATTTT.

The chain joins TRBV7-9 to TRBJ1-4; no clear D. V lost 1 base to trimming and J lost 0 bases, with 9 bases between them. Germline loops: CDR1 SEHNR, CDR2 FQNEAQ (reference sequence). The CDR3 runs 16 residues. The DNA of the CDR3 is TGTGCCAGCAGCTTAGTTCCCCCTGCAACTAATGAAAAACTGTTTTTT. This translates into CASSLVPPATNEKLFF.

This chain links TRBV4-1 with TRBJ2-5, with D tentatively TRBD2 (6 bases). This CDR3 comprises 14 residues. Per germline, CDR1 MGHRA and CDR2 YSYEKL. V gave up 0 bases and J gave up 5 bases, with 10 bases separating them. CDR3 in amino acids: CASSQEGTGETQYF. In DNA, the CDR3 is TGCGCCAGCAGCCAAGAGGGGACTGGGGAGACCCAGTACTTC.